Sequencing of this TCR beta chain was carried out in a study of blood T cell repertoires in COVID-19. The wider study: The United States, Italy and Spain provided the acute and convalescent COVID-19 samples. The cDNA or gDNA used as material had been derived from T cells, B-cell-depleted T cells, or PBMCs.

Study processing details: Estimates of nucleated cell counts were drawn from the amplification of reference gene primers. Repertoires were generated with immunoSEQ multiplex PCR, while TCRdb's copy carries only in-frame clones and drops some. Clonal size and the V and J genes are those of that table, whereas D and trimming came from the DNA. The data show about 290,000 clones, with around four fifths seen just once and around 3.7% held by the top ten. This clonotype originated in a woman aged 45 to 65 with active or convalescent COVID-19. Input material: peripheral blood.

The CDR3 sequence is CSARDRETQYF. The CDR3 nucleotides are TGCAGTGCTAGGGACAGAGAGACCCAGTACTTC. The rearrangement joins TRBV20-1 to TRBJ2-5; TRBD1 is a possible D gene (6 bases). Germline V CDR1 and CDR2: DFQATT, SNEGSKA (reference sequence). Between the trimmed V and J ends, which lost 3 bases and 4 bases, there was a span of 6 bases. The CDR3 has 11 residues.